This T cell receptor beta chain is drawn from a study of control samples from healthy donors and cancer patients. CDR3 length equals 13 residues. CDR1 is LNHDA, CDR2 SQIVND, per germline (reference sequence). Data came from immunoSEQ multiplex PCR; TCRdb stores just in-frame clones and leaves some out. The sample has about 110,000 clones, approximately 90% seen once; the top ten hold 17%. The sample comprised blood. This clonotype was obtained from a woman aged 45-59 years in good health. This chain connects TRBV19 to TRBJ1-1, with D possibly matching TRBD1 (5 bases). CDR3 DNA: TGTGCAACTACCGGGAAGGGGAGCACTGAAGCTTTCTTT. This gives the protein CATTGKGSTEAFF.